What follows is one TCR beta chain and its context. Unmatched junction bases numbered 8, after V lost 4 bases and J lost 5 bases. This CDR3 region has 15 residues. Germline V lookup: CDR1 LNHDA, CDR2 SQIVND (reference sequence). How the authors handled the data: Nucleated cell counts were estimated from reference gene primer amplification. The assay was immunoSEQ multiplex PCR, and TCRdb's table has in-frame clones only and misses some. V and J calls plus clone size are reproduced from that table; the DNA served to infer D and trimming. Of 50,000 to 70,000 clones listed, about 91% are singletons. The source of the sample is a study of blood T cell repertoires in COVID-19. Whole-study context: The origin of the acute and convalescent COVID-19 samples was the United States, Italy and Spain. The analysed material was cDNA or gDNA that came from T cells, B-cell-depleted T cells, or PBMCs.

The V call is TRBV19, the J call TRBJ2-7; 10 bases match TRBD2. Input material: peripheral blood. This TCR was recovered from a man between 60 and 75 years old with acute or convalescent COVID-19. CDR3 protein: CASSSQREGRDEQYF. The CDR3 nucleotides read TGTGCCAGTAGTAGCCAGCGGGAGGGCCGGGACGAGCAGTACTTC.